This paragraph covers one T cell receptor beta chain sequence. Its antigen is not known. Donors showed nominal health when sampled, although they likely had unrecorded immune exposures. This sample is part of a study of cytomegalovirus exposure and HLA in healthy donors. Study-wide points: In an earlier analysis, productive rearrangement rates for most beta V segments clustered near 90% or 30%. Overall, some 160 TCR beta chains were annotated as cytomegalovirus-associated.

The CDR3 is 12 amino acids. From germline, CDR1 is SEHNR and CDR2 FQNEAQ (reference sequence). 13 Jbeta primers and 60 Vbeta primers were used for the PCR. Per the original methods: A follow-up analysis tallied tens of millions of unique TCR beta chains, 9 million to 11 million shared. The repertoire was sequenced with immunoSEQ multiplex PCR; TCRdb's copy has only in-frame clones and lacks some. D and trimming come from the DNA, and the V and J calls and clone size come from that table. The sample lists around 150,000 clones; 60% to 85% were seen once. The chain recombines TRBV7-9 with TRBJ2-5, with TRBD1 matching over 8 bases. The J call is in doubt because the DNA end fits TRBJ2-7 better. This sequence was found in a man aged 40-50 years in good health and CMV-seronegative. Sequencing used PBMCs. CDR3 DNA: TGTGCCAGCAGGACAGGGGACTACGAGCAGTACTTC. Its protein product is CASRTGDYEQYF.